Detailed here is one TCR beta chain. Its antigen is not identified. The data stem from a study of PD-1 blockade in classical Hodgkin lymphoma. Study-level background: Patients were given intravenous nivolumab, 3 mg/kg, every 2 weeks.

This CDR3 is built from 15 residues. V shed 5 bases and J shed 6 bases, with 16 bases lying between them. Looked up from germline, CDR1 is SGHNT and CDR2 is YENEEA. Here immunoSEQ multiplex PCR was the method, and the copy in TCRdb shows in-frame clones only, minus some. The data hold 43,000 or so clones, with approximately 70% observed a single time. Relapses following autologous stem cell transplantation were seen in all patients, with brentuximab vedotin exposure varying. General observations from the study: Reported findings placed baseline TCR diversity lower in newly diagnosed patients (compared with healthy donors).

The chain employs TRBV11-3 and TRBJ2-2; D is perhaps TRBD2 (7 bases). The origin of this receptor is a human donor with classical Hodgkin lymphoma. Sequencing used peripheral blood mononuclear cells (PBMCs), obtained at baseline. In DNA form, the CDR3 reads TGTGCCAGCAGCCGAGGGGGGGGCGTCGCCGGGGAGCTGTTTTTT. Translation: CASSRGGGVAGELFF. The entire variable domain, with the rest obtained from reference TRBV11-3 and TRBJ2-2, is as follows: EAGVVQSPRYKIIEKKQPVAFWCNPISGHNTLYWYLQNLGQGPELLIRYENEEAVDDSQLPKDRFSAERLKGVDSTLKIQPAELGDSAVYLCASSRGGGVAGELFFGEGSRLTVL.